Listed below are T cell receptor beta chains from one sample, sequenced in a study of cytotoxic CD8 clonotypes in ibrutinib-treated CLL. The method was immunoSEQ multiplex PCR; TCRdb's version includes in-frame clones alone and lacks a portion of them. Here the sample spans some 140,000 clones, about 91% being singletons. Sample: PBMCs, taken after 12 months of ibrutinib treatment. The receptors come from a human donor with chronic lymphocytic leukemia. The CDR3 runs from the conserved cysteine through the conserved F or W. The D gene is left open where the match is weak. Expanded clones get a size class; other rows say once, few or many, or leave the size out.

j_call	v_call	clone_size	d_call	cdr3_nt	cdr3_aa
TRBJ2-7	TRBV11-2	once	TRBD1	TGTGCCAGCAGCTGGGACAGGGCCTACGAGCAGTACTTC	CASSWDRAYEQYF
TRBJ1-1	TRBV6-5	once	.	TGTGCCAGCAGCCATGACGGGTTGAACACTGAAGCTTTCTTT	CASSHDGLNTEAFF
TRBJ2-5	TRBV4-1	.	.	TGCGCCAGCAGCCCTCAAGGGACCGCTGGGGGAGAGACCCAGTACTTC	CASSPQGTAGGETQYF
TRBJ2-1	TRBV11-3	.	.	TGTGCCAGCAGCTTAGGGCCAGGGGGAGGGCCCGGCAATGAGCAGTTCTTC	CASSLGPGGGPGNEQFF
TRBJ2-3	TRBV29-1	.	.	TGCAGCGTTGAAGATAATGATACGCAGTATTTT	CSVEDNDTQYF
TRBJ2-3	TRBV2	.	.	TGTGCCAGCAGTACCACAGATACGCAGTATTTT	CASSTTDTQYF
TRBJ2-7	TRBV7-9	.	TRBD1	TGTGCCAGCAGCTGGGGGACAGGGAAGTCGTACGAGCAGTACTTC	CASSWGTGKSYEQYF
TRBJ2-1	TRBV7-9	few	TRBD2	TGTGCCAGCAGCGGCGCGGGGGACAATGAGCAGTTCTTC	CASSGAGDNEQFF
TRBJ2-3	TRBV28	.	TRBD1	TGTGCCAGCAGTTCGGGACAGGGTTCAGATACGCAGTATTTT	CASSSGQGSDTQYF
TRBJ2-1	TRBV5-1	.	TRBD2	TGCGCCAGCAGCGCGGGACTAGAGGAGCAGTTCTTC	CASSAGLEEQFF
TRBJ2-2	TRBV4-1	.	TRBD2	TGCGCCAGCAGCCATGGTCGACCGGGACTAGCAATCGGGGAGCTGTTTTTT	CASSHGRPGLAIGELFF
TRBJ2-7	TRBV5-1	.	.	TGCGCCAGCCGGAGGGGAGGCAACTACGAGCAGTACTTC	CASRRGGNYEQYF
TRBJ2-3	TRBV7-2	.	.	TGTGCCAGCAGCTTATTTGGCGATACGCAGTATTTT	CASSLFGDTQYF
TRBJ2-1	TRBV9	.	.	TGTGCCAGCAGCGTAGACGGCTATACCTACAATGAGCAGTTCTTC	CASSVDGYTYNEQFF
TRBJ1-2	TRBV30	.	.	TGTGCCTGGAGGTTAGATAACTATGGCTACACCTTC	CAWRLDNYGYTF
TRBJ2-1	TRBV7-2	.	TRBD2	TGTGCCAGCAGCTCGAACTCCGGACTAGCAGGTGAGCAGTTCTTC	CASSSNSGLAGEQFF
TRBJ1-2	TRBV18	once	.	TGTGCCAGCTCACCGGGGAGAGGCTTTAACTATGGCTACACCTTC	CASSPGRGFNYGYTF
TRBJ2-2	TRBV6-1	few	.	TGTGGGCTCGCACAGGATTCCGGGGAGCTGTTTTTT	CGLAQDSGELFF
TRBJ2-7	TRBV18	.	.	TGTGCCAGCTCACCTCACAATGCACAGGGCGAAGGATACTCCTACGAGCAGTACTTC	CASSPHNAQGEGYSYEQYF
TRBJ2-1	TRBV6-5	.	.	TGTGCCAGCAGTTTCTACAGGGCCCGCCGGAATGAGCAGTTCTTC	CASSFYRARRNEQFF
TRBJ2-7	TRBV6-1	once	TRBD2	TGTGCCAGCAGTGGGGCTAGCGGGAGGGCGTCGCCCTACGAGCAGTACTTC	CASSGASGRASPYEQYF
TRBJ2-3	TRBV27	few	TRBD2	TGTGCCAGCAGTGAAACTAGCGGCACAGATACGCAGTATTTT	CASSETSGTDTQYF
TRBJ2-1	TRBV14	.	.	TGTGCCAGCAGCCAACATACTGGAGTGGCGGGTAATGAGCAGTTCTTC	CASSQHTGVAGNEQFF
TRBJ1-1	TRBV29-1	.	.	TGCAGCGTCTGGGTTCAGGGCGATGTGAACACTGAAGCTTTCTTT	CSVWVQGDVNTEAFF
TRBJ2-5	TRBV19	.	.	TGTGCCAGTAGCCGGCGGCTTTTGGATCGGCAAGAGACCCAGTACTTC	CASSRRLLDRQETQYF
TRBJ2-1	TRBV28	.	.	TGTGCCAGCAGTTTACAGAGCTCCTACAATGAGCAGTTCTTC	CASSLQSSYNEQFF
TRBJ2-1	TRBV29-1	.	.	TGCAGCGTTGAAGAACCCCAACGGGACTATGAGCAGTTCTTC	CSVEEPQRDYEQFF
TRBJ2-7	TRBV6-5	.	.	TGTGCCAGCAGTCTCTCCGGCGAGCAGTACTTC	CASSLSGEQYF
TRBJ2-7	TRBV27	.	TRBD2	TGTGCCAGCAGTGGGGAGGGCGTCAACGAGCAGTACTTC	CASSGEGVNEQYF
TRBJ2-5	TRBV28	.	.	TGTGCCAGCAGTAACAGGGAAGAGACCCAGTACTTC	CASSNREETQYF
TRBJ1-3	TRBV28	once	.	TGTGCCAGCAACCCCGCCGGGGGATCTGGAAACACCATATATTTT	CASNPAGGSGNTIYF
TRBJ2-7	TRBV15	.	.	TGTGCCACAAGCAGAGATAGTCGGCACGAGCAGTACTTC	CATSRDSRHEQYF
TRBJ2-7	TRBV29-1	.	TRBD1	TGCAGCGTTACAACCGGGACAGGGGATAAGCAGTACTTC	CSVTTGTGDKQYF
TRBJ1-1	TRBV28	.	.	TGTGCCAGCAGTTCGACACCGGGGCGCACTGAAGCTTTCTTT	CASSSTPGRTEAFF
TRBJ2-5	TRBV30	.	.	TGTGCCTGGAGTGTTAGGGGCTCAATCGTTTTGGAGACCCAGTACTTC	CAWSVRGSIVLETQYF
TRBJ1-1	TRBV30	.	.	TGTGCCTGGAGTGAGTTCCGAGGGGTTGAAGCTTTCTTT	CAWSEFRGVEAFF
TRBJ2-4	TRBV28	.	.	TGTGCCAGCAGATCTACCGGCTACAAAAACATTCAGTACTTC	CASRSTGYKNIQYF
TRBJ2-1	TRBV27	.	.	TGTGCCAGCAGTTCCCAGAAGGGGGGAGGTGAGCAGTTCTTC	CASSSQKGGGEQFF
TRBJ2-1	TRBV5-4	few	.	TGTGCCAGCAGCTTTGGGGGGAAATCCTACAATGAGCAGTTCTTC	CASSFGGKSYNEQFF
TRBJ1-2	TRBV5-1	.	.	TGCGCCAGCAGCCCCAGTCCCGGGACACTGTCATTTAACTATGGCTACACCTTC	CASSPSPGTLSFNYGYTF
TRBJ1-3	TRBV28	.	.	TGTGCCAGCAGACCTAACAAGGGCTCTGGAAACACCATATATTTT	CASRPNKGSGNTIYF
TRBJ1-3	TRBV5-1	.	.	TGCGCCAGCAGCTTGGCGTCTGGCTCTGGAAACACCATATATTTT	CASSLASGSGNTIYF
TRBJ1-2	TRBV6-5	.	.	TGTGCCAGCACTTTACAGGGTTATGGCTACACCTTC	CASTLQGYGYTF
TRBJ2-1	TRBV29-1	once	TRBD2	TGCAGCGTTGGACTAGCGGGAGGGCTCGGGGATGAGCAGTTCTTC	CSVGLAGGLGDEQFF
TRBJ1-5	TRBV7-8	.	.	TGTGCCAGCAGCTTAGTAGGGGCCCGAGGGAATCAGCCCCAGCATTTT	CASSLVGARGNQPQHF
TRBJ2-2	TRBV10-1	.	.	TGCGCCAGCAGTGAAGGACCGACCGGGGAGCTGTTTTTT	CASSEGPTGELFF
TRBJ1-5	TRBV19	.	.	TGTGCCAGTAGTAAACCTATAGGGGCGATTAATCAGCCCCAGCATTTT	CASSKPIGAINQPQHF
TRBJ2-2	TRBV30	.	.	TGTGCCTGGTATTCCCGATCGAACACCGGGGAGCTGTTTTTT	CAWYSRSNTGELFF